The source of this T cell receptor beta chain is a study of blood T cell repertoires in COVID-19. Study information: In each case, the material was cDNA or gDNA derived from T cells, B-cell-depleted T cells, or PBMCs.

Produced via immunoSEQ multiplex PCR; TCRdb's table is partial and in-frame only. Here the sample spans about 340,000 clones, 88% being singletons. Germline V gives CDR1 MNHEY, CDR2 SMNVEV (reference sequence). The CDR3 runs 14 residues. Trimming removed 0 bases from V and 3 bases from J; junction bases left unmatched: 2. The clonotype was recovered from a woman in her 70s with COVID-19, enrolled during active disease. The chain couples TRBV27 to TRBJ2-7; 7 positions match TRBD1. Sequenced input: peripheral blood. The CDR3 protein is CASSLSGQDYEQYF. The CDR3, as DNA: TGTGCCAGCAGTTTATCTGGACAGGACTACGAGCAGTACTTC.